The source of this TCR beta chain is a study of human versus mouse CDR3 diversity and MHC coevolution. This CDR3 is 16 amino acids long. V trimming: 4 bases; J trimming: 0 bases; junction bases outside the gene matches: 7. Germline-derived CDR1 and CDR2 are MNHEY and SMNVEV (reference sequence). The method was immunoSEQ multiplex PCR; TCRdb's version includes in-frame clones alone and lacks a portion of them. The sample yields about 80,000 clones, roughly 95% seen once. The chain recombines TRBV27 with TRBJ1-1; 8 nucleotides match TRBD1. Sequencing was performed on naive CD4+ T cells from blood. Subset reported: CD45RO-negative CD62L-positive naive CD4 T cells. This receptor was identified in a person aged 25 to 69 in good health. The CDR3, as DNA: TGTGCCAGCAGTTCCCGGACAGGGTGGATGAACACTGAAGCTTTCTTT. Protein: CASSSRTGWMNTEAFF.